Listed below are T cell receptor beta chains from one sample, sequenced in a study of regulatory T cells in long-lasting Graves disease. TCRdb used MiXCR to reprocess the multiplex PCR reads, holding one entry per CDR3 protein. The data contain some 470,000 distinct CDR3 sequences, roughly 21% of them singletons. Source: peripheral blood mononuclear cells (PBMCs), taken when the disease was refractory, from a patient treated with antithyroid drugs. These receptors originate from a female donor with Graves disease. CDR3s include the opening cysteine and the closing phenylalanine or tryptophan. Fields, in order: J gene, V gene, clone size, CDR3 protein. Expanded clones are given a class, and other clones once, few, many or no size at all.

TRBJ2-4	TRBV13	many	CASSRGVSDQQYF
TRBJ1-6	TRBV20-1	many	CSAGAASRGRESPLHF
TRBJ1-1	TRBV30	few	CAWRQNTEAFF
TRBJ1-4	TRBV28	many	CASYSGGATKLFF
TRBJ1-2	TRBV2	many	CASSWGFGSHGGYTF
TRBJ1-5	TRBV6-1	NA	CASSEAAGTRGSLYQPQHF
TRBJ1-2	TRBV20-1	NA	CSATETGLTYGYTF
TRBJ1-4	TRBV30	many	CAWTRRGGFEKLFF
TRBJ1-6	TRBV27	many	CASSLALGQYNSPLHF
TRBJ2-5	TRBV27	many	CASSFRGLPGLAGAQETQYF
TRBJ2-7	TRBV20-1	many	CSARGSFPGQGNEQYF
TRBJ2-7	TRBV10-3	NA	CATRAGAHEQYF
TRBJ2-7	TRBV5-6	NA	CASSLNNYYEQYF
TRBJ2-3	TRBV29-1	NA	CSVEIAGAPTDTQYF
TRBJ2-2	TRBV24-1	NA	CATSDSADTGELFF
TRBJ1-2	TRBV12-3/TRBV12-4	many	CASSSSGTDYGYTF
TRBJ1-5	TRBV27	many	CASTTGNQPQHF
TRBJ2-7	TRBV29-1	few	CSVEGAAAYEQYF
TRBJ1-5	TRBV6-1	NA	CASHRGRGQPQHF
TRBJ2-7	TRBV5-1	few	CASSPDQGYEQYF
TRBJ1-2	TRBV4-2	NA	CASSQAESTDLYGYTF
TRBJ1-1	TRBV7-3	NA	CTSSLRGQNTEAFF
TRBJ2-5	TRBV9	many	CASTPGGPYQETQYF
TRBJ2-7	TRBV4-1	NA	CASSQDRLADYEQYF
TRBJ2-3	TRBV5-1	NA	CASSLLDSTDTQYF
TRBJ1-1	TRBV20-1	NA	CSARVQWGMSTEAFF
TRBJ2-7	TRBV19	NA	CASSIQGGSSYEQYF
TRBJ2-7	TRBV6-9	many	CASSSGLLSEQYF
TRBJ1-5	TRBV28	NA	CASRQSSGQPQHF
TRBJ1-1	TRBV28	many	CASSIYTGGNTEAFF
TRBJ1-2	TRBV7-9	many	CASSLAGQTYGYTF
TRBJ1-1	TRBV27	many	CASTSQGTEAFF
TRBJ2-2	TRBV11-2	many	CASSLGYTGELFF
TRBJ1-5	TRBV6-4	few	CASSSGRRDQPQHF
TRBJ1-5	TRBV4-1	NA	CASSQGTLLRQPQHF
TRBJ1-2	TRBV19	many	CASSTTGDGLSGYTF
TRBJ1-4	TRBV2	many	CASSEGRGNEKLFF
TRBJ2-7	TRBV28	many	CASLGTGVPLEQYF
TRBJ1-1	TRBV7-2	NA	CASRRKMNTEAFF
TRBJ2-7	TRBV6-5	many	CASSWTGDSPYEQYF
TRBJ2-7	TRBV20-1	few	CSAIEGGRALGQYF